This entry lists 18 T cell receptor beta chains sequenced from one sample in a study of T cell responses to AZD1222 COVID-19 vaccine. Only in-frame clones appear in the TCRdb table, and some are missing; sequencing was by immunoSEQ multiplex PCR. The data hold 70,000 to 80,000 clones, with 86% observed a single time. Sequenced material: peripheral blood, taken on day 0 of AZD1222 vaccination. Receptor source: an adult in good health.

This chain joins TRBV18 and TRBJ2-5; TRBD2 aligns across 8 bases. CDR3 length: 16 amino acids. In germline, CDR1 is KGHSH, CDR2 LQKENI. V dropped 3 bases and J dropped 2; count of bases not matched to a gene: 8. The CDR3 spells CASSPKAGAVQETQYF. DNA for the CDR3: TGTGCCAGCTCACCTAAAGCGGGAGCGGTTCAAGAGACCCAGTACTTC.

This chain links TRBV2 with TRBJ2-7; D could derive from TRBD1 or TRBD2 (5 bases each). V was shortened by 7 bases and J by 0 bases, with 10 bases between the two germline ends. This CDR3 has 13 residues. Germline V gives CDR1 SNHLY, CDR2 FYNNEI. Here the CDR3 reads CASNAGTSYEQYF. The CDR3 DNA is TGTGCCAGCAACGCCGGGACCTCCTACGAGCAGTACTTC.

This clone came up a few times. The CDR3, as DNA: TGTGCCAGCAGCACCCGAGACACAGATACGCAGTATTTT. Residues: CASSTRDTDTQYF. The chain combines TRBV7-2 with TRBJ2-3; D is undetermined. This CDR3 region has 13 residues. Germline V gene data show CDR1 as SGHTA and CDR2 as FQGNSA. The V gene lost 5 bases and the J gene lost 2 bases, with 8 bases spanning the gap.

This clone occurred once. The gene calls are TRBV20-1 and TRBJ1-1; D perhaps matches TRBD1 (5 bases). The CDR3 has 13 residues. The V end was cut by 3 bases, the J end by 1 base, with 9 bases between. Germline-derived CDR1 and CDR2 are DFQATT and SNEGSKA (reference sequence). CDR3 DNA sequence: TGCAGTGCTAGTAAGGGGTGGAACACTGAAGCTTTCTTT. Amino acids: CSASKGWNTEAFF.

The sample holds one count of this clone. The V and J genes are TRBV5-6 and TRBJ1-5, with a possible D match to TRBD1 (5 bases). Germline V gene data show CDR1 as SGHDT and CDR2 as YYEEEE. The CDR3 has 13 residues. V was trimmed by 3 bases and J by 2 bases, leaving 6 bases between them. Written as DNA, the CDR3 is TGTGCCAGCAGCTGGGGGGGCAATCAGCCCCAGCATTTT. This translates into CASSWGGNQPQHF.

Only a few counts were recorded for this clone. V usage is TRBV6-2 or TRBV6-3 and J usage is TRBJ2-5; the match to TRBD2 covers 8 bases. The CDR3 covers 13 residues. Germline trimming cut 5 bases from V and 5 bases from J; bases unmatched to any gene: 4. Germline CDR1 reads MNHEY; CDR2 reads SVGEGT. In nucleotides, the CDR3 is TGTGCCAGCAGTAAGCGGGAGTGGGAGACCCAGTACTTC. This translates into CASSKREWETQYF.

The chain joins TRBV5-1 to TRBJ2-1; tentative D call: TRBD2 (7 bases). V was shortened by 0 bases and J by 5 bases, with 18 bases between the two germline ends. In germline, CDR1 is SGHRS, CDR2 YFSETQ. The CDR3 extends over 17 amino acids. The chain's CDR3 is CASSLDVGGRPDNEQFF. DNA for the CDR3: TGCGCCAGCAGCTTGGATGTCGGGGGGCGCCCAGACAATGAGCAGTTCTTC. Using reference TRBV5-1 and TRBJ2-1 for the parts outside the CDR3, the full variable domain is KAGVTQTPRYLIKTRGQQVTLSCSPISGHRSVSWYQQTPGQGLQFLFEYFSETQRNKGNFPGRFSGRQFSNSRSEMNVSTLELGDSALYLCASSLDVGGRPDNEQFFGPGTRLTVL.

This chain connects TRBV5-1 to TRBJ2-1; D is possibly TRBD2 (6 bases). With 6 bases removed from V and 0 bases from J, the gap between germline ends came to 16 bases. The CDR3 loop spans 16 amino acids. CDR1 and CDR2 from the germline V gene are SGHRS and YFSETQ. The CDR3 here is CASTTGVFSSYNEQFF. For the CDR3, the DNA is TGCGCCAGCACGACGGGAGTTTTTAGCTCCTACAATGAGCAGTTCTTC.

The V call is TRBV7-2, the J call TRBJ2-1; 8 bases match TRBD1. Trimming removed 1 base from V and 8 bases from J; junction bases left unmatched: 13. The CDR3 totals 17 residues. Germline CDR1 SGHTA, CDR2 FQGNSA. The CDR3 DNA is TGTGCCAGCAGCTTAGGGGTCGGGCAGGGGGCGCGTTATGAGCAGTTCTTC. As protein: CASSLGVGQGARYEQFF.

This chain connects TRBV19 to TRBJ1-5; 9 nucleotides line up with TRBD1. The CDR3 contains 13 residues. Losses at the gene ends were 8 bases for V and 4 bases for J; bases not matched to a gene: 3. From germline, CDR1 is LNHDA and CDR2 SQIVND (reference sequence). CDR3 nucleotides: TGTGCCAGTGGACAGGGGTGGAATCAGCCCCAGCATTTT. It codes for CASGQGWNQPQHF.

This chain joins TRBV5-5 and TRBJ1-2; the match to TRBD1 covers 7 bases. The germline V gene has CDR1 SGHKS and CDR2 YYEKEE (reference sequence). V lost 0 bases to trimming and J lost 4 bases; unmatched junction nucleotides: 15. The CDR3 has 18 amino acids. The CDR3 region has the DNA TGTGCCAGCAGCTTGGGGGTCACAGGGGTGGATGTTGGCTATGGCTACACCTTC. Translation gives CASSLGVTGVDVGYGYTF.

This chain connects TRBV3-1 (or the pseudogene TRBV3-2) to TRBJ2-1, with a tentative D call TRBD1 (6 bases). CDR1 is LGHDT, CDR2 YNNKEL, per germline (reference sequence). This CDR3 is 13 amino acids long. V lost 5 bases, J lost 7 bases, and 12 bases lay in between. The CDR3 nucleotides read TGTGCCAGCAGCTTCGGGACATTTAATGAGCAGTTCTTC. It yields the protein CASSFGTFNEQFF.

This clone was picked up one time. V is TRBV28 and J is TRBJ2-5; D unresolved. The ends were cut back, 6 bases at V and 2 bases at J, with 13 bases in the middle. This CDR3 contains 14 residues. The V gene's germline CDR1 is MDHEN and CDR2 SYDVKM. The CDR3 loop reads CASSWAELQETQYF. In DNA form, the CDR3 reads TGTGCCAGCAGCTGGGCGGAGCTACAAGAGACCCAGTACTTC.

The count of this clone is one. The genes are TRBV19 and TRBJ2-7; 7 bases match TRBD2. The CDR3 is 14 amino acids. From germline, CDR1 is LNHDA and CDR2 SQIVND (reference sequence). The V gene end was trimmed by 4 bases and the J gene end by 4 bases; junction bases not matched to a gene: 7. The CDR3 DNA is TGTGCCAGTAGTAAACCCAGGGAGGGTTACGAGCAGTACTTC. Protein sequence: CASSKPREGYEQYF.

This clone came up once. This sequence joins TRBV6-2 or TRBV6-3 and TRBJ2-3, with D perhaps matching TRBD2 (5 bases). This CDR3 is built from 14 residues. Germline assignment: CDR1 MNHEY and CDR2 SVGEGT. The V gene lost 0 bases and the J gene lost 7 bases, with 11 bases spanning the gap. The DNA for the CDR3 is TGTGCCAGCAGTTACTCGATCGGGGAGAATACGCAGTATTTT. Residues: CASSYSIGENTQYF.

This clone is a singleton in its sample. The V and J genes are TRBV2 and TRBJ1-2; D is unclear. With 9 bases removed from V and 4 bases from J, the gap between germline ends came to 12 bases. Germline CDR1 SNHLY, CDR2 FYNNEI. This CDR3 is built from 12 residues. CDR3 loop: CASSTGLYGYTF. CDR3 DNA sequence: TGTGCCAGTTCGACGGGCCTCTATGGCTACACCTTC.

V and J are TRBV3-1 (or the pseudogene TRBV3-2) and TRBJ1-1; D is ambiguous. Trimming pared 2 bases from V and 0 bases from J, leaving 7 bases between. The CDR3 is 14 amino acids. Germline V gene lookup returns CDR1 LGHDT and CDR2 YNNKEL (reference sequence). In DNA, the CDR3 is TGTGCCAGCAGCCAAAGGTTCATGAACACTGAAGCTTTCTTT. Translated: CASSQRFMNTEAFF.

The genes are TRBV27 and TRBJ2-7, with 9 bases that match TRBD1. Germline V gives CDR1 MNHEY, CDR2 SMNVEV (reference sequence). The length of the CDR3 is 16 residues. V trimming: 5 bases; J trimming: 5 bases; junction bases outside the gene matches: 13. The CDR3 sequence: CASSPLLRDRAHEQYF. DNA of the CDR3: TGTGCCAGCAGTCCCCTCTTGAGGGACAGGGCCCACGAGCAGTACTTC.